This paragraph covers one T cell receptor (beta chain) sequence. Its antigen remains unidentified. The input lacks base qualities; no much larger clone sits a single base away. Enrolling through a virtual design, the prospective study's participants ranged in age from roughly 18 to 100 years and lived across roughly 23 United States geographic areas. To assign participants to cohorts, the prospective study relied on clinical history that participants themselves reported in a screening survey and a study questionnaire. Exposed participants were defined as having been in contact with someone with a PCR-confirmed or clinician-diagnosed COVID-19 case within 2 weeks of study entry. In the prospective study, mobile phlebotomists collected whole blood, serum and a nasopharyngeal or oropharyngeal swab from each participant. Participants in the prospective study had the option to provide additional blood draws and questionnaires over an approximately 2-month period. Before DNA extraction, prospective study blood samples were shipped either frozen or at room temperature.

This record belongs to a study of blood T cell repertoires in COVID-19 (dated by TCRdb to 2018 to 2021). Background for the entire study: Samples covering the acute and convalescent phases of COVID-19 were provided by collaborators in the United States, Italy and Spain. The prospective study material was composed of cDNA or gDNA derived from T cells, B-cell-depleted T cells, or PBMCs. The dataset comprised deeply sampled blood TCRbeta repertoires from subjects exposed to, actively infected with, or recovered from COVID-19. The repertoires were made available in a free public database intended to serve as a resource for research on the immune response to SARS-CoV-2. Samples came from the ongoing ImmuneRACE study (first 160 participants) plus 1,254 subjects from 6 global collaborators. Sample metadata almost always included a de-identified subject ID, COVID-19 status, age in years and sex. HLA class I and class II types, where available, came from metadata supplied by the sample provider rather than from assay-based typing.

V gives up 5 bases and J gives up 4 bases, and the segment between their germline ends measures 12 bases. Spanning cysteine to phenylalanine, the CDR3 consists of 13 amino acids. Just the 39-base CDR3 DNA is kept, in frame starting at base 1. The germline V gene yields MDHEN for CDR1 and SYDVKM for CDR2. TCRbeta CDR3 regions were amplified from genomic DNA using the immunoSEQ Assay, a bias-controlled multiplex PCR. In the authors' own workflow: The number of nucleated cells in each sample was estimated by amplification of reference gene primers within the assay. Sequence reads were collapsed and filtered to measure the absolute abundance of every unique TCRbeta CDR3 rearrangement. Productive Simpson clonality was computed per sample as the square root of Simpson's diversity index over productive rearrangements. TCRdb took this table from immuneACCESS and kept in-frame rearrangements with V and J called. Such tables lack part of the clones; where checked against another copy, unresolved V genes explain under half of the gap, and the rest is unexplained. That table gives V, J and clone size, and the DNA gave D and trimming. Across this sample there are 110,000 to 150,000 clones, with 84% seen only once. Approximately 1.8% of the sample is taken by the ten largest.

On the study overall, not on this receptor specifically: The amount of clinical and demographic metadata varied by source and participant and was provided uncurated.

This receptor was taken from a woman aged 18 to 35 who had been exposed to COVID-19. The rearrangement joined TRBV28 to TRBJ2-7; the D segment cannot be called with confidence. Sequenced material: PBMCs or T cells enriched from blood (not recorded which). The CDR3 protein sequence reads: CASSPRLRYEQYF. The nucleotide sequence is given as TGTGCCAGCAGTCCCCGCCTGCGGTACGAGCAGTACTTC.